A single count supports the clone carrying this TCR beta chain. The data were taken from a study of blood T cell repertoires in COVID-19. Looking at the study overall: Collection of acute and convalescent COVID-19 samples took place in the United States, Italy and Spain. Sample material is recorded as cDNA or gDNA derived from T cells, B-cell-depleted T cells, or PBMCs.

The CDR3 loop spans 17 amino acids. With 5 bases removed from V and 4 bases from J, the gap between germline ends came to 22 bases. Germline lookup yields CDR1 SEHNR and CDR2 FQNEAQ (reference sequence). In the authors' workflow: Amplification of reference gene primers was used by the study to estimate nucleated cell counts. Generated by immunoSEQ multiplex PCR, the TCRdb table keeps only in-frame clones and is missing some. That table supplies the V and J calls and clone size; D and trimming were determined from the DNA. The sample holds over 120,000 clones, about 79% seen once. The genes are TRBV7-9 and TRBJ2-3, with D possibly being TRBD2 (7 bases). The sequence came from an elderly woman with acute or convalescent COVID-19. Sequencing input: peripheral blood. CDR3 nucleotide sequence: TGTGCCAGCAGCCCGCGAGGGGGGGGGCCGATTGCAGATACGCAGTATTTT. Its translation: CASSPRGGGPIADTQYF.